This note documents a single T cell receptor beta chain sequence. Its antigen is not known. TCR beta CDR3 region amplification was performed from RNA transcripts. First-round RT-PCR of the TCR CDR3 relied on the HTBI primer set. TCRdb reanalysed the multiplex PCR reads using MiXCR and keeps one entry per CDR3 protein. The sample includes about 700,000 distinct CDR3 sequences, 14% of them seen just once. Out of roughly 10 ml of fresh peripheral blood came the PBMCs. Germline CDR1 and CDR2: SGHRS and YFSETQ. The length of the CDR3 is 15 residues. V was pared by 1 base and J by 4 bases, with 11 bases between. The data originate from a study of T cells in Graves' hyperthyroidism and ophthalmopathy. In the study overall: At the time of initial diagnosis and before any treatment, peripheral blood was collected. Study-level points and caveats: Blood also showed most of the thyroid clonotypes that were expanded above 0.001. Progression to ophthalmopathy was predicted a median of 6.5 months early.

The receptor was derived from a woman younger than 30 with Graves' hyperthyroidism. V usage is TRBV5-1 and J usage is TRBJ2-2; D possibly corresponds to TRBD1 (6 bases). Sequences were obtained from blood. The CDR3 loop is CASSLRTAFTGELFF. The DNA for the CDR3 is TGCGCCAGCAGCTTGCGGACAGCCTTCACCGGGGAGCTGTTTTTT.